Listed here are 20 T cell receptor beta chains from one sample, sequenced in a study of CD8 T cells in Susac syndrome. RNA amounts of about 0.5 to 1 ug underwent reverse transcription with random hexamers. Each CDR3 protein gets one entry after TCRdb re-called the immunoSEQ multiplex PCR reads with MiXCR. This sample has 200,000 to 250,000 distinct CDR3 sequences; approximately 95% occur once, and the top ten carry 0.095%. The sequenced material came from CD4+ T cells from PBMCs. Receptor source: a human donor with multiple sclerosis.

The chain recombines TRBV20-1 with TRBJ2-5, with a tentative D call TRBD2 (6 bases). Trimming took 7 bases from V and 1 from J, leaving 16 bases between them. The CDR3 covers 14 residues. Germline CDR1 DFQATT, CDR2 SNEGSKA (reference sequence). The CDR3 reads CSVTLAAFQETQYF. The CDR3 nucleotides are TGCAGTGTTACATTAGCGGCCTTCCAAGAGACCCAGTACTTC.

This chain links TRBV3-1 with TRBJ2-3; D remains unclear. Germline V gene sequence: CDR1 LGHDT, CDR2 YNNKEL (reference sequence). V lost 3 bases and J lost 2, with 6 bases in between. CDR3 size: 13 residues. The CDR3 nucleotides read TGTGCCAGCAGCCACCAGGACACAGATACGCAGTATTTT. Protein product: CASSHQDTDTQYF.

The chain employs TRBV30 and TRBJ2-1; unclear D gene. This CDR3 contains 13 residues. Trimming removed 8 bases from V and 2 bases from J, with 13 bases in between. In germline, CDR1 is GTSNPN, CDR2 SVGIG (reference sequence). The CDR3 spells CAGHDQPYNEQFF. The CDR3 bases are TGTGCCGGCCATGACCAGCCCTACAATGAGCAGTTCTTC. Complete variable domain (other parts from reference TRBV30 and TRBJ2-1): SQTIHQWPATLVQPVGSPLSLECTVEGTSNPNLYWYRQAAGRGLQLLFYSVGIGQISSEVPQNLSASRPQDRQFILSSKKLLLSDSGFYLCAGHDQPYNEQFFGPGTRLTVL.

Here the CDR3 reads CSSIRMRDQETQYF. In DNA, the CDR3 is TGCAGCTCAATAAGGATGCGGGATCAAGAGACCCAGTACTTC. The chain has TRBV29-1 and TRBJ2-5; a possible D gene is TRBD2 (6 bases). Trimming pared 8 bases from V and 2 bases from J, leaving 18 bases between. There are 14 residues in the CDR3. Germline CDR1 reads SQVTM; CDR2 reads ANQGSEA.

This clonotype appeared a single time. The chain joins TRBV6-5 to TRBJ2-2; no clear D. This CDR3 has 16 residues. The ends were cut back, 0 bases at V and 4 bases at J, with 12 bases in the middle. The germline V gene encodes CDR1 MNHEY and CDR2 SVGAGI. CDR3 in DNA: TGTGCCAGCAGTTACTCTCTGACGGGCCGCACCGGGGAGCTGTTTTTT. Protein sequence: CASSYSLTGRTGELFF.

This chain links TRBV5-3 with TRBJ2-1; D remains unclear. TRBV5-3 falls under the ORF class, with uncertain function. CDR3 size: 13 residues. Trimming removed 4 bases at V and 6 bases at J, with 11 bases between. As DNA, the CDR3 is TGTGCCAGAAGCCCCCTAGGACCCAATGAGCAGTTCTTC. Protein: CARSPLGPNEQFF.

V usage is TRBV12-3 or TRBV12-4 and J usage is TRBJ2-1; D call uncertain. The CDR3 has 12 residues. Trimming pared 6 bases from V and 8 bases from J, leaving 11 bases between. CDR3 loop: CASSEGIDEQFF. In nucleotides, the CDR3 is TGTGCCAGCAGCGAAGGGATAGATGAGCAGTTCTTC.

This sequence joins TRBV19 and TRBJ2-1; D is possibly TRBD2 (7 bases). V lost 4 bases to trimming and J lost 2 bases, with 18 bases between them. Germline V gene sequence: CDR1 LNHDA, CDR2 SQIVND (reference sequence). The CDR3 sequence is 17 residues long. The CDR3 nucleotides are TGTGCCAGTAGTACCCTTGGTGCGGGGGCTACCTACAATGAGCAGTTCTTC. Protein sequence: CASSTLGAGATYNEQFF.

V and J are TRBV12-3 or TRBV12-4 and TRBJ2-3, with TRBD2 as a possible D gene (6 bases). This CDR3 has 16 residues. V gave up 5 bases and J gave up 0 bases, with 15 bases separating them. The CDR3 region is CASSTRLGPSTDTQYF. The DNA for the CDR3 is TGTGCCAGCAGTACCAGACTAGGACCAAGCACAGATACGCAGTATTTT.

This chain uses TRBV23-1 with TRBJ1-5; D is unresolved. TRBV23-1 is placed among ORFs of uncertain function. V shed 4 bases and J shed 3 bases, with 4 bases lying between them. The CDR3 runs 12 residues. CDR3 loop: CASSPYNQPQHF. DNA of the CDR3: TGCGCCAGCAGTCCCTACAATCAGCCCCAGCATTTT.

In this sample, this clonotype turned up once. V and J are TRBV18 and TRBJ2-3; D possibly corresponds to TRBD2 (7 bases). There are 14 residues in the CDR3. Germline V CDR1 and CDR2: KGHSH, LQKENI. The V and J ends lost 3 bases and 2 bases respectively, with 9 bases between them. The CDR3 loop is CASSPGGLTDTQYF. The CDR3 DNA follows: TGTGCCAGCTCACCGGGGGGGCTCACAGATACGCAGTATTTT.

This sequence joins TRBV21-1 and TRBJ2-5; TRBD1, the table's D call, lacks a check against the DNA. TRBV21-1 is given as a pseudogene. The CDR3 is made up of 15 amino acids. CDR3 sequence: CASSQTGQARETQYF. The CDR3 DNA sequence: TGTGCCAGCAGCCAAACGGGACAGGCCCGAGAGACCCAGTACTTC.

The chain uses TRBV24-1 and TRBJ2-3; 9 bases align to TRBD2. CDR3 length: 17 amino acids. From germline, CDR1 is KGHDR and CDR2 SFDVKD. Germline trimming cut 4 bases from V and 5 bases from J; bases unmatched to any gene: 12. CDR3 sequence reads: CATSDPSSGGIGDTQYF. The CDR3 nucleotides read TGTGCCACCAGTGACCCCTCGAGCGGGGGGATAGGAGATACGCAGTATTTT.

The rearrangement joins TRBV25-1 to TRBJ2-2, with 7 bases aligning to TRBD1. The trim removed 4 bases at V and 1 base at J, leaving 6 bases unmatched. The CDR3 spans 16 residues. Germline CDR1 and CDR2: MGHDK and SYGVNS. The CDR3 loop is CASSVGTDLNTGELFF. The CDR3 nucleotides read TGTGCCAGCAGTGTAGGGACAGACCTGAACACCGGGGAGCTGTTTTTT.

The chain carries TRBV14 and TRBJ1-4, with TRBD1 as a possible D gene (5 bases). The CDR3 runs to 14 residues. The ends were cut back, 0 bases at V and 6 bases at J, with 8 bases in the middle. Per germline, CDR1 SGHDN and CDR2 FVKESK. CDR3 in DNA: TGTGCCAGCAGCCAAGATGGGGCAGATGAAAAACTGTTTTTT. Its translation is CASSQDGADEKLFF.

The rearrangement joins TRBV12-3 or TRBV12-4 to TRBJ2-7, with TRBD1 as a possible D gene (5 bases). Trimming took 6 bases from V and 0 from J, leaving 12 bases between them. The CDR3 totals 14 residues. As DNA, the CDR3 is TGTGCCAGCAGCCCCAGGGTAAGCTCCTACGAGCAGTACTTC. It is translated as CASSPRVSSYEQYF.

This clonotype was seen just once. CDR3 sequence reads: CASSQELGLAGTDTQYF. The DNA for the CDR3 is TGTGCCAGCAGCCAAGAACTGGGACTAGCTGGCACAGATACGCAGTATTTT. V gene TRBV3-1 combines with J gene TRBJ2-3, with TRBD2 identical over 9 bases. V shed 0 bases and J 1 base; nucleotides not matched to a gene: 5. Looked up from germline, CDR1 is LGHDT and CDR2 is YNNKEL (reference sequence). This CDR3 spans 17 amino acids.

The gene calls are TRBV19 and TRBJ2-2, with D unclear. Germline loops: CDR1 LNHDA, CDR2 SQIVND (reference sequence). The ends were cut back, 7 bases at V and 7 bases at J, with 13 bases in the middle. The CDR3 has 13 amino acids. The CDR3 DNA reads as TGTGCCAGTAAGTTCGGCGGAGACGGGGAGCTGTTTTTT. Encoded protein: CASKFGGDGELFF.

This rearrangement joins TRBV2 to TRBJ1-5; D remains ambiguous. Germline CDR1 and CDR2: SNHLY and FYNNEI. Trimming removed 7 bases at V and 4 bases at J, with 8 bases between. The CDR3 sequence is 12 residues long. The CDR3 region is CASNVENQPQHF. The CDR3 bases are TGTGCCAGCAACGTAGAGAATCAGCCCCAGCATTTT.

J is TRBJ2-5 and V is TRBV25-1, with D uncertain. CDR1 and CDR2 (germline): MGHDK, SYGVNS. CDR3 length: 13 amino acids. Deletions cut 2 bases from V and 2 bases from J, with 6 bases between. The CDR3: CASSESRQETQYF. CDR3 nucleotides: TGTGCCAGCAGTGAAAGTCGGCAAGAGACCCAGTACTTC.